Below, 11 T cell receptor beta chains from the same sample are listed, as sequenced in a study of regulatory T cells in long-lasting Graves disease. Construction of TCR beta libraries relied on iRepertoire HTBI primers and on Arm-PCR targeting CDR3 regions. One entry per CDR3 protein, called by TCRdb with MiXCR from the multiplex PCR reads. The data show fewer than 650,000 distinct CDR3 sequences, 16% seen once. Time point: newly diagnosed GD, antithyroid drugs for less than 3 months. The TCR library used RNA extracted from PBMCs. These sequences were also reported in another study, on T cells in Graves' hyperthyroidism and ophthalmopathy.

The source was peripheral blood mononuclear cells (PBMCs), collected at new diagnosis, from a patient treated with antithyroid drugs. Every receptor here comes from a young man with Graves disease.

This clonotype appeared many times. This rearrangement joins TRBV20-1 to TRBJ2-3, with 13 bases matching TRBD2. Looked up from germline, CDR1 is DFQATT and CDR2 is SNEGSKA (reference sequence). This CDR3 is built from 16 residues. With V trimmed by 6 bases and J by 0 bases, 6 bases remained unmatched. The CDR3, as DNA: TGCAGTGCCATGGGGACTAGCGGGATTAGCACAGATACGCAGTATTTT. Translation gives CSAMGTSGISTDTQYF.

In this sample, this clonotype turned up many times. V is TRBV28 and J is TRBJ2-7; 9 bases match TRBD2. The CDR3 spans 14 residues. The trim removed 6 bases at V and 3 bases at J, leaving 6 bases unmatched. CDR1 and CDR2 (germline): MDHEN, SYDVKM. The CDR3 DNA reads TGTGCCAGCAGAGCTAGCGGGACCCTCTACGAGCAGTACTTC. Translating it yields CASRASGTLYEQYF.

This sequence joins TRBV6-1 and TRBJ1-5; 7 bases agree with TRBD1. Germline V CDR1 and CDR2: MNHNS, SASEGT. This CDR3 is built from 15 residues. V dropped 10 bases and J dropped 7; count of bases not matched to a gene: 16. The CDR3 loop reads CATEPMGQRGQPQHF. In DNA, the CDR3 is TGTGCCACAGAGCCCATGGGACAGCGAGGGCAGCCCCAGCATTTT.

This rearrangement joins TRBV7-3 to TRBJ2-5, with D possibly being TRBD1 (6 bases). The CDR3 is 13 residues long. V lost 5 bases and J lost 4, with 11 bases in between. Germline V gene sequence: CDR1 SGHTA, CDR2 FQGTGA. CDR3: CASSPGQLETQYF. DNA for the CDR3: TGTGCCAGCAGCCCTGGACAGTTAGAGACCCAGTACTTC.

This clonotype was observed at least ten times. The rearrangement joins TRBV2 to TRBJ2-5; the match to TRBD1 covers 8 bases. V trimming: 0 bases; J trimming: 5 bases; junction bases outside the gene matches: 5. The CDR3 is made up of 15 amino acids. Per the germline V gene, CDR1 is SNHLY and CDR2 is FYNNEI. CDR3 residues: CASSEAPRQGETQYF. The CDR3, as DNA: TGTGCCAGCAGTGAAGCGCCGAGACAGGGGGAGACCCAGTACTTC. The full variable domain, rest sourced from reference TRBV2 and TRBJ2-5, is EPEVTQTPSHQVTQMGQEVILRCVPISNHLYFYWYRQILGQKVEFLVSFYNNEISEKSEIFDDQFSVERPDGSNFTLKIRSTKLEDSAMYFCASSEAPRQGETQYFGPGTRLLVL.

This clonotype was observed many times. The rearrangement uses TRBV11-2 and TRBJ2-7; no clear D. The CDR3 has 13 residues. The V end lost 5 bases, the J end lost 5 bases, and 13 bases lay between the germline ends. CDR1 and CDR2 from the germline V gene are SGHAT and FQNNGV. CDR3 in DNA: TGTGCCAGCAGCCGAAGTCCTGAGGACGAGCAGTACTTC. Its translation is CASSRSPEDEQYF.

In this sample, this clonotype turned up a few times. The chain carries TRBV27 and TRBJ2-7; the match to TRBD1 covers 7 bases. Germline V lookup: CDR1 MNHEY, CDR2 SMNVEV (reference sequence). V shed 7 bases and J 2 bases; nucleotides not matched to a gene: 11. CDR3 length: 15 residues. The CDR3 nucleotides read TGTGCCAGCAAAATCTCGACAGGGCAAGCCTACGAGCAGTACTTC. It encodes CASKISTGQAYEQYF.

This clonotype appeared many times. CDR3 sequence reads: CASSLWEVDVNTQYF. In DNA form, the CDR3 reads TGTGCCAGCAGCTTATGGGAGGTTGATGTAAATACGCAGTATTTT. The rearrangement joins TRBV11-2 to TRBJ2-3; a weak D match, TRBD2 (6 bases). The CDR3 runs 15 residues. Germline V lookup: CDR1 SGHAT, CDR2 FQNNGV. Trimming removed 2 bases from V and 7 bases from J, with 16 bases in between.

This clonotype was seen ten or more times. CDR3 region: CASSFTAVSHEQFF. In nucleotides, the CDR3 is TGTGCCAGCAGTTTCACGGCGGTTTCTCATGAGCAGTTCTTC. The gene calls are TRBV27 and TRBJ2-1; D is uncertain. CDR3 size: 14 residues. The V end was cut by 3 bases, the J end by 8 bases, with 14 bases between. The V gene's germline CDR1 is MNHEY and CDR2 SMNVEV (reference sequence).

This clonotype has at least ten counts. The rearrangement uses TRBV7-9 and TRBJ2-1, with 11 positions matching TRBD2. CDR1 is SEHNR and CDR2 is FQNEAQ in the germline V gene (reference sequence). The CDR3 is 16 amino acids. CDR3 loop: CAGTSGSPSSYNEQFF. CDR3 in DNA: TGTGCAGGGACTAGCGGTTCTCCGAGCTCCTACAATGAGCAGTTCTTC.

This clonotype was observed many times. In DNA form, the CDR3 reads TGCAGTGCTAGAGTTCCGGGACTAGCTCCCTACAATGAGCAGTTCTTC. Translating gives CSARVPGLAPYNEQFF. This rearrangement joins TRBV20-1 to TRBJ2-1, with 9 bases lining up with TRBD2. The germline gives CDR1 DFQATT, CDR2 SNEGSKA (reference sequence). Trimming at V came to 1 base and at J to 2 bases, leaving 6 bases not matched to a gene. The CDR3 loop spans 16 amino acids.